The 29 T cell receptor beta chains below were found in one sample sequenced in a study of cytomegalovirus exposure and HLA in healthy donors listed by TCRdb under 2017. Library prep was done by the immunoSEQ multiplex PCR assay. For the multiplex PCR, a mixture combining 60 forward primers for TCR Vbeta segments and 13 reverse primers for TCR Jbeta segments was used. This is the immuneACCESS table as TCRdb keeps it, with only in-frame sequences that have V and J called. A part of the clones is gone; compared with another copy, unresolved V genes explain less than half, and the rest is unexplained. For this sample the table gives some 160,000 clones, of which around four fifths were detected only once. Over 1.5% of the sample is in the top ten clones. The sequenced sample was PBMCs. Receptors were obtained from a woman aged 18 to 35 in good health and CMV-seronegative.

This chain connects TRBV9 to TRBJ1-1; no clear D. The germline V gene encodes CDR1 SGDLS and CDR2 YYNGEE. The CDR3 length is 15 residues. V was cut by 4 bases and J by 2 bases, with 15 bases left in between. The CDR3 DNA follows: TGTGCCAGCAGCCCCACAGTATCGGGAAACACTGAAGCTTTCTTT. It yields the protein CASSPTVSGNTEAFF.

The chain has TRBV5-1 and TRBJ1-2; tentatively, D is TRBD1 (6 bases). Germline loops: CDR1 SGHRS, CDR2 YFSETQ. V was cut by 4 bases and J by 4 bases, with 14 bases left in between. This CDR3 region has 14 residues. In nucleotides, the CDR3 is TGCGCCAGCAGCCCAGACAGGTCACTCTATGGCTACACCTTC. Its translation is CASSPDRSLYGYTF.

V and J are TRBV27 and TRBJ1-2, with D perhaps matching TRBD1 (6 bases). CDR1 MNHEY and CDR2 SMNVEV come from the germline V gene (reference sequence). CDR3 length: 14 amino acids. V was trimmed by 6 bases and J by 6 bases, leaving 17 bases between them. CDR3 sequence reads: CASSKGDYRNGYTF. The CDR3 DNA reads as TGTGCCAGCAGCAAGGGGGACTACCGAAATGGCTACACCTTC.

The chain links TRBV11-2 to TRBJ2-7, with 8 bases lining up with TRBD2. CDR1 and CDR2 from the germline V gene are SGHAT and FQNNGV. V lost 5 bases and J lost 2; bases outside the gene matches: 11. The CDR3 is made up of 16 amino acids. In DNA, the CDR3 is TGTGCCAGCAGCCCCTACGGGGGCGGGGGGCCCTACGAGCAGTACTTC. Residues: CASSPYGGGGPYEQYF.

The rearrangement uses TRBV5-1 and TRBJ1-2; TRBD1 agrees at 7 bases. Germline values: CDR1 SGHRS, CDR2 YFSETQ. V trimming: 4 bases; J trimming: 4 bases; junction bases outside the gene matches: 7. The length of the CDR3 is 14 residues. The CDR3 coding sequence is TGCGCCAGCAGCCCGGACAGGTTGGGCTATGGCTACACCTTC. Residues: CASSPDRLGYGYTF.

This chain's CDR3 is CASRAGSAAEAFF. CDR3 bases: TGTGCCAGCAGGGCAGGGTCGGCCGCCGAAGCTTTCTTT. The chain is built from TRBV28 and TRBJ1-1, with D tentatively TRBD1 (5 bases). The germline V gene encodes CDR1 MDHEN and CDR2 SYDVKM. CDR3 length: 13 amino acids. The V gene lost 6 bases and the J gene lost 8 bases, with 16 bases spanning the gap.

The chain employs TRBV13 and TRBJ2-3, with 9 bases identical to TRBD1. The V gene's germline CDR1 is PRHDT and CDR2 FYEKMQ (reference sequence). The CDR3 is 15 amino acids. The V segment lost 4 bases and the J segment 3 bases; nucleotides outside the gene matches: 5. This CDR3 reads CASSSGTGRTDTQYF. The CDR3 DNA reads TGTGCCAGCAGCTCCGGGACAGGGAGGACAGATACGCAGTATTTT.

This chain connects TRBV5-4 to TRBJ2-5, with D possibly being TRBD2 (6 bases). In germline, CDR1 is SGHNT, CDR2 YYREEE (reference sequence). V gave up 4 bases and J gave up 1 base, with 14 bases separating them. The CDR3 extends over 15 amino acids. CDR3 sequence reads: CASSHYLTSQETQYF. CDR3 sequence (DNA): TGTGCCAGCAGCCATTACCTGACTAGCCAAGAGACCCAGTACTTC.

The genes are TRBV7-6 and TRBJ1-4, with a weak D call TRBD1 (6 bases). The germline CDR1 and CDR2 sequences are SGHVS and FNYEAQ. The CDR3 covers 13 residues. V shed 5 bases and J shed 7 bases, with 11 bases lying between them. The CDR3 sequence is CASSQGFAEKLFF. CDR3 nucleotide sequence: TGTGCCAGCAGCCAGGGGTTCGCTGAAAAACTGTTTTTT.

The chain recombines TRBV11-2 with TRBJ1-1, with TRBD1 matching over 7 bases. Germline-derived CDR1 and CDR2 are SGHAT and FQNNGV. This CDR3 has 17 residues. With 5 bases clipped from V and 1 base from J, the junction kept 13 bases outside the gene matches. DNA for the CDR3: TGTGCCAGCAGCCCACGGGTGTGGGGGACAGAGAACACTGAAGCTTTCTTT. Protein product: CASSPRVWGTENTEAFF.

This rearrangement joins TRBV29-1 to TRBJ2-5; 10 nucleotides line up with TRBD1. This CDR3 spans 15 amino acids. V shed 5 bases and J 0 bases; nucleotides not matched to a gene: 6. In germline, CDR1 is SQVTM, CDR2 ANQGSEA. CDR3 sequence: CSVSGQGGYQETQYF. Here the CDR3 DNA reads TGCAGCGTTTCCGGACAGGGGGGATACCAAGAGACCCAGTACTTC.

Of note for this clone: One junction end does not reproduce the germline sequence, and a read error may be involved. The V gene is TRBV4-1, the J gene TRBJ2-5, with 7 bases identical to TRBD2. From germline, CDR1 is MGHRA and CDR2 YSYEKL. The CDR3 is made up of 16 amino acids. CDR3 region: CASSQVLAGEGETQYF. The CDR3 DNA is TGTGCCAGCAGCCAAGTCTTGGCGGGGGAAGGGGAGACCCAGTACTTC.

This sequence joins TRBV2 and TRBJ2-1, with 12 nucleotides matching TRBD2. V shed 3 bases and J 8 bases; nucleotides not matched to a gene: 8. CDR1 and CDR2 (germline): SNHLY, FYNNEI. The CDR3 sequence is 16 residues long. As DNA, the CDR3 is TGTGCCAGCAGTGAGGGGCTAGCGGGGGGGCTCGATGAGCAGTTCTTC. Encoded protein: CASSEGLAGGLDEQFF.

This clone was found a few times. The chain is built from TRBV13 and TRBJ1-1; tentative D call: TRBD1 (6 bases). The CDR3 covers 13 residues. The V and J ends lost 3 bases and 5 bases respectively, with 10 bases between them. Germline V lookup: CDR1 PRHDT, CDR2 FYEKMQ (reference sequence). The CDR3 protein is CASSFQGRTEAFF. The CDR3 DNA reads TGTGCCAGCAGCTTTCAGGGGCGGACTGAAGCTTTCTTT.

A single count supports this clone. V usage is TRBV29-1 and J usage is TRBJ1-2; tentatively, D is TRBD1 (5 bases). Germline V CDR1 and CDR2: SQVTM, ANQGSEA. With 6 bases removed from V and 4 bases from J, the gap between germline ends came to 12 bases. This CDR3 spans 12 amino acids. The CDR3 nucleotides read TGCAGCGTGATGACAGATTCCTATGGCTACACCTTC. As protein: CSVMTDSYGYTF. The whole variable domain, filled in from reference TRBV29-1 and TRBJ1-2, reads SAVISQKPSRDICQRGTSLTIQCQVDSQVTMMFWYRQQPGQSLTLIATANQGSEATYESGFVIDKFPISRPNLTFSTLTVSNMSPEDSSIYLCSVMTDSYGYTFGSGTRLTVV.

This clone appeared once. This chain joins TRBV27 and TRBJ2-2, with 14 bases fitting TRBD2. The V segment lost 6 bases and the J segment 0 bases; nucleotides outside the gene matches: 9. The CDR3 covers 19 residues. The V gene's germline CDR1 is MNHEY and CDR2 SMNVEV (reference sequence). The CDR3 here is CASRGRTSGGTTNTGELFF. The CDR3 DNA reads as TGTGCCAGCAGGGGCCGGACTAGCGGGGGGACGACGAACACCGGGGAGCTGTTTTTT.

The V gene is TRBV6-5, the J gene TRBJ2-1; 7 nucleotides agree with TRBD1. CDR1 is MNHEY and CDR2 is SVGAGI in the germline V gene. V lost 8 bases and J lost 3; bases outside the gene matches: 10. This CDR3 is built from 15 residues. The CDR3 is CASRKGTALYNEQFF. The CDR3 nucleotides read TGTGCCAGCCGTAAAGGGACAGCACTCTACAATGAGCAGTTCTTC.

J is TRBJ2-5 and V is TRBV6-5; 7 bases are shared with TRBD2. V shed 7 bases, J shed 4 bases, and the junction held 12 bases outside the gene matches. Germline V gene lookup returns CDR1 MNHEY and CDR2 SVGAGI. The CDR3 is made up of 15 amino acids. The CDR3 here is CASIPGWGGRETQYF. In DNA, the CDR3 is TGTGCCAGCATACCGGGGTGGGGGGGGAGAGAGACCCAGTACTTC.

The chain recombines TRBV6-6 with TRBJ1-4, with D tentatively TRBD1 (6 bases). Germline values: CDR1 MNHNY, CDR2 SVGAGI (reference sequence). The V gene lost 5 bases and the J gene lost 6 bases, with 7 bases spanning the gap. The length of the CDR3 is 12 residues. The chain's CDR3 is CASSQGYEKLFF. The CDR3 coding sequence is TGTGCCAGCAGTCAGGGGTATGAAAAACTGTTTTTT.

The chain links TRBV20-1 to TRBJ2-7; TRBD2 agrees at 8 bases. CDR3 length: 11 amino acids. Germline CDR1 reads DFQATT; CDR2 reads SNEGSKA (reference sequence). Germline trimming cut 3 bases from V and 9 bases from J; bases unmatched to any gene: 4. As DNA, the CDR3 is TGCAGTGCTAGGACTAGCGAAGGGCAGTACTTC. Translated: CSARTSEGQYF.

This clone showed up just once. This chain links TRBV5-4 with TRBJ2-7, with 9 bases lining up with TRBD1. The CDR3 has 16 residues. V shed 3 bases, J shed 4 bases, and the junction held 11 bases outside the gene matches. Germline V gives CDR1 SGHNT, CDR2 YYREEE (reference sequence). In nucleotides, the CDR3 is TGTGCCAGCAGCTCCGGCTGGGGACAGGGAAAATACGAGCAGTACTTC. As protein: CASSSGWGQGKYEQYF.

This chain links TRBV27 with TRBJ1-1; possible D gene TRBD1, 6 bases. The CDR3 runs to 13 residues. Trimming left V 7 bases short and J 6 bases short, with 15 bases between. Germline V gene lookup returns CDR1 MNHEY and CDR2 SMNVEV (reference sequence). The CDR3 DNA is TGTGCCAGCACTCCCCAGGGGATGGCTGAAGCTTTCTTT. It yields the protein CASTPQGMAEAFF.

The V and J genes are TRBV27 and TRBJ1-1; unclear D gene. The CDR3 sequence is 13 residues long. V was trimmed by 1 base and J by 1 base, leaving 4 bases between them. Looked up from germline, CDR1 is MNHEY and CDR2 is SMNVEV (reference sequence). The CDR3 loop reads CASSLFGNTEAFF. The CDR3 DNA reads as TGTGCCAGCAGTTTATTCGGGAACACTGAAGCTTTCTTT.

The chain uses TRBV4-2 and TRBJ2-5, with TRBD2 matching 8 bases. Germline CDR1 and CDR2: LGHNA and YNFKEQ. CDR3 length equals 15 residues. V dropped 4 bases and J dropped 3; count of bases not matched to a gene: 7. The CDR3 is CASSLGSGGEETQYF. The CDR3 nucleotides read TGTGCCAGCAGCCTTGGGAGCGGGGGAGAAGAGACCCAGTACTTC.

The gene calls are TRBV5-5 and TRBJ1-1; D remains unclear. The germline V gene has CDR1 SGHKS and CDR2 YYEKEE (reference sequence). Between the trimmed V and J ends, which lost 2 bases and 0 bases, there was a span of 8 bases. CDR3 size: 14 residues. CDR3 nucleotide sequence: TGTGCCAGCAGCTTTACAATCATGAACACTGAAGCTTTCTTT. Translated, it gives CASSFTIMNTEAFF.

This clone was seen once. The V gene is TRBV28, the J gene TRBJ1-2; the D gene is possibly TRBD1 (5 bases). The germline gives CDR1 MDHEN, CDR2 SYDVKM. This CDR3 is built from 15 residues. V was trimmed by 3 bases and J by 0 bases, leaving 11 bases between them. CDR3: CASSFLMGPNYGYTF. The CDR3 DNA is TGTGCCAGCAGTTTCCTTATGGGGCCTAACTATGGCTACACCTTC.

The chain is built from TRBV7-8 and TRBJ1-1; D gene uncertain. CDR3 length: 15 residues. Deletions cut 2 bases from V and 1 base from J, with 11 bases between. Germline V CDR1 and CDR2: SGHVS, FQNEAQ. The CDR3 region has the DNA TGTGCCAGCAGCTTAACACAGAACAGGAACACTGAAGCTTTCTTT. Amino acids: CASSLTQNRNTEAFF. Full variable domain (rest looked up from reference TRBV7-8 and TRBJ1-1): GAGVSQSPRYKVAKRGQDVALRCDPISGHVSLFWYQQALGQGPEFLTYFQNEAQLDKSGLPSDRFFAERPEGSVSTLKIQRTQQEDSAVYLCASSLTQNRNTEAFFGQGTRLTVV.

The rearrangement links TRBV5-6 to TRBJ2-7; a weak D match, TRBD1 (7 bases). The CDR3 consists of 13 residues. Looked up from germline, CDR1 is SGHDT and CDR2 is YYEEEE. V was clipped by 2 bases and J by 5 bases, with 11 bases between them. The CDR3 reads CASSFGRGDEQYF. For the CDR3, the DNA is TGTGCCAGCAGCTTCGGCAGGGGGGACGAGCAGTACTTC.

V gene TRBV7-9 combines with J gene TRBJ1-4; D remains unclear. V dropped 7 bases and J dropped 7 bases, with 19 bases sitting between them. CDR3 size: 15 residues. CDR1 SEHNR and CDR2 FQNEAQ come from the germline V gene (reference sequence). The CDR3 loop is CASTYGPDAGEKLFF. CDR3 nucleotide sequence: TGTGCCAGCACCTACGGACCCGATGCGGGTGAAAAACTGTTTTTT. Using reference TRBV7-9 and TRBJ1-4 for the parts outside the CDR3, the full variable domain is DTGVSQNPRHKITKRGQNVTFRCDPISEHNRLYWYRQTLGQGPEFLTYFQNEAQLEKSRLLSDRFSAERPKGSFSTLEIQRTEQGDSAMYLCASTYGPDAGEKLFFGSGTQLSVL.